The present T cell receptor beta chain was sequenced within a study of CD8 T cells in ankylosing spondylitis. Whole-study findings and limits: In synovial fluid and blood from reactive arthritis, some motif variants were previously reported.

In its sample, this clonotype was seen many times. Its antigen remains unknown. Each CDR3 protein gets one entry after TCRdb re-called the 5' RACE reads with MiXCR. The sample carries 340,000 or so distinct CDR3 sequences, approximately 15% recorded once. Per the germline V gene, CDR1 is SEHNR and CDR2 is FQNEAQ (reference sequence). The J segment lost 1 base and the V segment lost 5 bases, leaving 2 bases of the junction unmatched. This CDR3 is built from 14 residues. The clonotype originates from a male donor with ankylosing spondylitis or in good health (not recorded which). The chain has TRBV7-9 and TRBJ1-1; 9 bases are a match to TRBD1. Material for sequencing was blood, either unsorted or a sorted T cell fraction (not recorded which). The CDR3: CASSAGQGNTEAFF. In DNA, the CDR3 is TGTGCCAGCAGCGCGGGACAGGGGAACACTGAAGCTTTCTTT.